These 24 T cell receptor beta chains originate from one sample sequenced in a study of shared clonotypes between healthy human individuals. Data came from immunoSEQ multiplex PCR; TCRdb stores just in-frame clones and leaves some out. The sample contains 650,000 to 750,000 clones, around 72% of which appear only once. Sequencing was carried out using memory CD4+ T cells sorted from blood. Subset meaning: CD45RA-negative fraction. The receptors were sampled from a woman in her twenties or thirties in good health.

This clone was observed a few times. The chain recombines TRBV6-1 with TRBJ1-2; D remains unclear. This CDR3 is 14 amino acids long. With 2 bases removed from V and 0 bases from J, the gap between germline ends came to 7 bases. The germline gives CDR1 MNHNS, CDR2 SASEGT. CDR3 bases: TGTGCCAGCAGTGAATCATCAGCTAACTATGGCTACACCTTC. It yields the protein CASSESSANYGYTF.

This sequence joins TRBV10-1 and TRBJ2-3; D possibly corresponds to TRBD2 (5 bases). Germline-derived CDR1 and CDR2 are WNHNN and SYGVQD (reference sequence). Trimming stripped 3 bases from V and 6 bases from J, with 13 bases between. There are 14 residues in the CDR3. CDR3 sequence (DNA): TGCGCCAGCAGTGAAACTAGTGGTTTGGATACGCAGTATTTT. It specifies CASSETSGLDTQYF.

The gene calls are TRBV6-1 and TRBJ2-1, with TRBD2 matching 12 bases. Germline trimming cut 8 bases from V and 4 bases from J; bases unmatched to any gene: 0. Per the germline V gene, CDR1 is MNHNS and CDR2 is SASEGT. The length of the CDR3 is 13 residues. Written as DNA, the CDR3 is TGTGCCAGCGGACTAGCGGGGTACAATGAGCAGTTCTTC. Its translation: CASGLAGYNEQFF.

This chain joins TRBV7-2 and TRBJ2-7; D not certain. Germline-derived CDR1 and CDR2 are SGHTA and FQGNSA. The CDR3 runs 13 residues. V lost 6 bases and J 5 bases, leaving 14 bases between the germline ends. CDR3 bases: TGTGCCAGCAGGAACGAGGTCCCACACGAGCAGTACTTC. Translating it yields CASRNEVPHEQYF.

The chain has TRBV19 and TRBJ1-1; D unclear. Germline V lookup: CDR1 LNHDA, CDR2 SQIVND (reference sequence). The CDR3 has 13 amino acids. With 3 bases removed from V and 8 bases from J, the gap between germline ends came to 13 bases. The CDR3 nucleotides are TGTGCCAGTAGTATCAGGCCTCCCGGGGAAGCTTTCTTT. It translates to CASSIRPPGEAFF.

The V gene is TRBV7-9, the J gene TRBJ2-7, with a weak D call TRBD2 (6 bases). The CDR3 is made up of 14 amino acids. Germline V gives CDR1 SEHNR, CDR2 FQNEAQ (reference sequence). V was pared by 0 bases and J by 2 bases, with 8 bases between. The chain's CDR3 is CASSLAEGTYEQYF. The CDR3 DNA reads TGTGCCAGCAGCTTAGCGGAGGGGACCTACGAGCAGTACTTC.

This clone was counted once. The chain combines TRBV6-1 with TRBJ2-7; 8 nucleotides align to TRBD2. Unmatched junction bases numbered 3, after V lost 1 base and J lost 4 bases. Germline values: CDR1 MNHNS, CDR2 SASEGT. This CDR3 is 14 amino acids long. DNA for the CDR3: TGTGCCAGCAGTGAAGTCGGGGGGGGGTACGAGCAGTACTTC. Its translation is CASSEVGGGYEQYF.

This chain uses TRBV25-1 with TRBJ1-4; unclear D gene. The CDR3 sequence is 15 residues long. V gave up 4 bases and J gave up 6 bases, with 15 bases separating them. Germline CDR1 and CDR2: MGHDK and SYGVNS. The CDR3 DNA reads as TGTGCCAGCAGTGCTCGGACCGTTGACGATGAAAAACTGTTTTTT. This encodes CASSARTVDDEKLFF.

This sequence joins TRBV7-9 and TRBJ1-1; 9 nucleotides line up with TRBD1. V shed 1 base, J shed 4 bases, and the junction held 4 bases outside the gene matches. The germline CDR1 and CDR2 sequences are SEHNR and FQNEAQ (reference sequence). The CDR3 runs 15 residues. The CDR3 bases are TGTGCCAGCAGCTTAGAGACAGGGGGTAGCACTGAAGCTTTCTTT. Its protein is CASSLETGGSTEAFF.

In this sample, this clone turned up many times. The rearrangement uses TRBV6-5 and TRBJ2-7; no firm D call. This CDR3 is built from 13 residues. The V end was cut by 2 bases, the J end by 0 bases, with 5 bases between. CDR1 MNHEY and CDR2 SVGAGI come from the germline V gene. CDR3 nucleotides: TGTGCCAGCAGTTACGGCAACTCCTACGAGCAGTACTTC. Protein: CASSYGNSYEQYF.

V usage is TRBV2 and J usage is TRBJ2-3; 8 bases are a match to TRBD1. The germline CDR1 and CDR2 sequences are SNHLY and FYNNEI. The CDR3 has 15 amino acids. Unmatched junction bases numbered 5, after V lost 6 bases and J lost 0 bases. The CDR3 nucleotides read TGTGCCAGCAGGAAAGACAGGGGAAGCACAGATACGCAGTATTTT. This codes for CASRKDRGSTDTQYF.

In this sample, this clone turned up a few times. The chain uses TRBV5-1 and TRBJ2-2, with 7 bases aligning to TRBD1. This CDR3 has 15 residues. Germline assignment: CDR1 SGHRS and CDR2 YFSETQ. V lost 7 bases, J lost 1 base, and 7 bases stayed unmatched. The CDR3 here is CASGPGTENTGELFF. CDR3 in DNA: TGCGCCAGCGGGCCCGGGACAGAGAACACCGGGGAGCTGTTTTTT.

This clone was recorded a few times. The rearrangement uses TRBV7-2 and TRBJ1-3, with TRBD1 as a possible D gene (6 bases). The CDR3 is made up of 15 amino acids. Per germline, CDR1 SGHTA and CDR2 FQGNSA. The V end was cut by 5 bases, the J end by 0 bases, with 11 bases between. CDR3 DNA: TGTGCCAGCAGCCCAGGGGTGGGCTCTGGAAACACCATATATTTT. Its translation: CASSPGVGSGNTIYF.

This clone was recorded a few times. The chain has TRBV5-5 and TRBJ2-7; 8 bases match TRBD2. Germline V gene data show CDR1 as SGHKS and CDR2 as YYEKEE (reference sequence). This CDR3 comprises 13 residues. After removal of 7 bases from V and 11 bases from J, the junction contained 14 bases not matched to a gene. DNA of the CDR3: TGTGCCAGCGGATTGCCAGGGTCGACTAGCGAGTACTTC. It encodes CASGLPGSTSEYF.

This clone has more than one count but fewer than ten. V gene TRBV5-1 combines with J gene TRBJ2-1, with D possibly being TRBD2 (6 bases). This CDR3 is built from 15 residues. The germline gives CDR1 SGHRS, CDR2 YFSETQ. Trimming removed 4 bases from V and 10 bases from J, with 21 bases in between. DNA for the CDR3: TGCGCCAGCAGCGCGGGACGGGAATTACCAATGGAGCAGTTCTTC. This gives the protein CASSAGRELPMEQFF.

This sequence joins TRBV19 and TRBJ1-1; D gene ambiguous. The CDR3 length is 14 residues. V was cut by 7 bases and J by 1 base, with 13 bases left in between. CDR1 is LNHDA and CDR2 is SQIVND in the germline V gene (reference sequence). As DNA, the CDR3 is TGTGCCAGTACTCCCTATCCACAGAACACTGAAGCTTTCTTT. Translated: CASTPYPQNTEAFF.

The V and J genes are TRBV4-2 and TRBJ2-3, with 7 bases identical to TRBD2. V was pared by 4 bases and J by 2 bases, with 9 bases of the junction left unmatched. Looked up from germline, CDR1 is LGHNA and CDR2 is YNFKEQ. The CDR3 loop spans 16 amino acids. In nucleotides, the CDR3 is TGTGCCAGCAGCCCTTGGGAGCGGGAAAACACAGATACGCAGTATTTT. This gives the protein CASSPWERENTDTQYF.

V usage is TRBV11-2 and J usage is TRBJ2-1; D not certain. This CDR3 has 13 amino acids. In germline, CDR1 is SGHAT, CDR2 FQNNGV. V was cut by 6 bases and J by 5 bases, with 11 bases left in between. The CDR3 nucleotides are TGTGCCAGCAGGGGCTACCGACACAATGAGCAGTTCTTC. It is translated as CASRGYRHNEQFF.

This chain joins TRBV7-2 and TRBJ2-2; possibly TRBD1 for D (6 bases). Germline V gene data show CDR1 as SGHTA and CDR2 as FQGNSA. V was shortened by 2 bases and J by 4 bases, with 8 bases between the two germline ends. The CDR3 contains 14 residues. The CDR3 loop is CASSLRRGTGELFF. The CDR3 DNA follows: TGTGCCAGCAGCTTACGCAGGGGCACCGGGGAGCTGTTTTTT.

This clone was seen a handful of times. This chain joins TRBV25-1 and TRBJ2-7; 9 bases agree with TRBD1. The CDR3 is 16 residues long. Germline CDR1 and CDR2: MGHDK and SYGVNS. V lost 1 base to trimming and J lost 7 bases; unmatched junction nucleotides: 11. The DNA of the CDR3 is TGTGCCAGCAGTGAATCGGGTAACAGGGGGCTTTGGGAGCAGTACTTC. Its protein product is CASSESGNRGLWEQYF.

This clone was observed a few times. V is TRBV5-1 and J is TRBJ1-3; weak D call: TRBD1 (6 bases). Trimming took off 3 bases at V and 0 bases at J, with 13 bases between the two ends. Germline V gives CDR1 SGHRS, CDR2 YFSETQ. There are 16 residues in the CDR3. CDR3 in amino acids: CASSWTGQSSGNTIYF. In nucleotides, the CDR3 is TGCGCCAGCAGCTGGACCGGACAGAGCTCTGGAAACACCATATATTTT. Full variable domain (missing parts from reference TRBV5-1 and TRBJ1-3): KAGVTQTPRYLIKTRGQQVTLSCSPISGHRSVSWYQQTPGQGLQFLFEYFSETQRNKGNFPGRFSGRQFSNSRSEMNVSTLELGDSALYLCASSWTGQSSGNTIYFGEGSWLTVV.

This rearrangement joins TRBV5-4 to TRBJ2-2; D may be TRBD1 or TRBD2 (5 bases each). CDR3 length equals 16 residues. V lost 1 base, J lost 3 bases, and 13 bases lay in between. Germline CDR1 and CDR2: SGHNT and YYREEE (reference sequence). The CDR3 bases are TGTGCCAGCAGCTTGAACGGGGCAGACCACACCGGGGAGCTGTTTTTT. Translation: CASSLNGADHTGELFF.

J is TRBJ2-3 and V is TRBV7-3, with a possible D match to TRBD1 (5 bases). Trimming cost V 5 bases and J 0 bases, with 9 bases left between them. The CDR3 runs 14 residues. The V gene's germline CDR1 is SGHTA and CDR2 FQGTGA. Written as DNA, the CDR3 is TGTGCCAGCAGCCGGCAGGGTAGCACAGATACGCAGTATTTT. It is translated as CASSRQGSTDTQYF.

The chain joins TRBV2 to TRBJ2-7, with D perhaps assigned TRBD1 or TRBD2 (5 bases each). V was clipped by 1 base and J by 2 bases, with 12 bases between them. From germline, CDR1 is SNHLY and CDR2 FYNNEI. The CDR3 has 15 amino acids. CDR3 protein: CASSEVIRGAYEQYF. CDR3 in DNA: TGTGCCAGCAGTGAAGTAATAAGGGGAGCCTACGAGCAGTACTTC.